A selection of T cell receptor beta chains follows, all from one sample in a study of cytotoxic CD8 clonotypes in ibrutinib-treated CLL. This table comes from immunoSEQ multiplex PCR, and its TCRdb copy is limited to in-frame clones, with some not included. The sample consists of approximately 190,000 clones, more than 70% of them appearing once. The sequencing used PBMCs, collected after 12 months of ibrutinib treatment. The source is a human donor with chronic lymphocytic leukemia. Each CDR3 is given with its conserved first and last residue. The order of the fields is J gene, clone size, V gene, D gene, CDR3 DNA, CDR3 protein. The D gene is left open where the match is weak. A row's size may be missing; if present it is once, few, many or a size class.

>TRBJ2-1|-|TRBV4-1|TRBD2
TGCGCCAGCAGCCGGTCGGGACTAGCGGGAGATGAGCAGTTCTTC
CASSRSGLAGDEQFF
>TRBJ1-1|-|TRBV6-6|-
TGTGCCAGCAGTTACTCCGATGTCACTGAAGCTTTCTTT
CASSYSDVTEAFF
>TRBJ2-3|-|TRBV4-2|TRBD2
TGTGCCAGCGGGCAGCGGGGGGACACAGATACGCAGTATTTT
CASGQRGDTDTQYF
>TRBJ2-3|few|TRBV6-4|TRBD2
TGTGCCAGCAGTGCACTAGCGGGAAGCACAGATACGCAGTATTTT
CASSALAGSTDTQYF
>TRBJ2-7|-|TRBV28|-
TGTGCCAGCAGTTTAAAAGGGGGGAACCACTACGAGCAGTACTTC
CASSLKGGNHYEQYF
>TRBJ2-7|-|TRBV4-1|TRBD1
TGCGCCAGCAGCCTCTCGCAGGGGGCCCTCGAGCAGTACTTC
CASSLSQGALEQYF
>TRBJ2-1|-|TRBV5-1|TRBD2
TGCGCCAGCAGCTTGGACCCAGCGGGAGGCAATGAGCAGTTCTTC
CASSLDPAGGNEQFF
>TRBJ2-1|-|TRBV7-3|TRBD2
TGTGCCAGCAGCTTAAGTGGTAGCGGGGGGCTTGGAAATGAGCAGTTCTTC
CASSLSGSGGLGNEQFF
>TRBJ1-5|few|TRBV19|-
TGTGCCAGTAGTATCCCGAATAGCAATCAGCCCCAGCATTTT
CASSIPNSNQPQHF
>TRBJ2-5|once|TRBV18|-
TGTGCCAGCTCACCACCGGGGCCGGGAGAGACCCAGTACTTC
CASSPPGPGETQYF
>TRBJ1-2|-|TRBV20-1|-
TGCAGTGGGAGGGATTATGGCTACACCTTC
CSGRDYGYTF
>TRBJ2-3|few|TRBV7-9|-
TGTGCCAGCAGCTTTCAGGGACGAGCAGATACGCAGTATTTT
CASSFQGRADTQYF
>TRBJ1-4|-|TRBV5-1|-
TGCGCCAGCAGCTTGGGTGCAACTAATGAAAAACTGTTTTTT
CASSLGATNEKLFF
>TRBJ1-6|few|TRBV9|-
TGTGCCAGCAGCGCTCTCCCAATTTCACCCCTCCACTTT
CASSALPISPLHF
>TRBJ1-4|few|TRBV7-8|TRBD1
TGTGCCAGCAGCGCCCGACTGGGACAGGGAGGTGAAAAACTGTTTTTT
CASSARLGQGGEKLFF
>TRBJ2-7|-|TRBV27|-
TGTGCCAGCAGTCCGTACGCAGGGCCTCAGGGGATCCAGCAGTACTTC
CASSPYAGPQGIQQYF
>TRBJ2-5|-|TRBV10-3|-
TGTGCCATCAGTGCCCAGGGTTTTGAGACCCAGTACTTC
CAISAQGFETQYF
>TRBJ2-3|-|TRBV7-2|TRBD2
TGTGCCAGCAGCTTATATTCTAGCGGGGGGGCAGATACGCAGTATTTT
CASSLYSSGGADTQYF
>TRBJ2-3|-|TRBV28|-
TGTGCCAGCAGTTTATTCCCCCGGGGAGCTAGCACAGATACGCAGTATTTT
CASSLFPRGASTDTQYF
>TRBJ2-4|-|TRBV6-5|-
TGTGCCAGCAGTTACAAGGGGAATAGGAACATTCAGTACTTC
CASSYKGNRNIQYF
>TRBJ2-1|-|TRBV7-9|TRBD2
TGTGCCAGCAGCATGTCGCGGGGGGGCCACGGCAATGAGCAGTTCTTC
CASSMSRGGHGNEQFF
>TRBJ2-7|-|TRBV5-4|-
TGTGCCAGCAAACGGGACTTTGGGGGGTACTCCTACGAGCAGTACTTC
CASKRDFGGYSYEQYF
>TRBJ2-7|-|TRBV5-1|-
TGCGCCAGCAGCTTGGGACAGGACCACGAGCAGTACTTC
CASSLGQDHEQYF
>TRBJ1-5|-|TRBV28|-
TGTGCCAGCAGTCGCCCGGCAGGGCCAAATCAGCCCCAGCATTTT
CASSRPAGPNQPQHF
>TRBJ1-2|-|TRBV9|-
TGTGCCAGCAGCGTAGCGGGGGGGAGCGCACGGCTTGGCTACACCTTC
CASSVAGGSARLGYTF
>TRBJ2-7|-|TRBV10-3|-
TGTGCCATCAGCGGGGCCCCCCGCGACGAGCAGTACTTC
CAISGAPRDEQYF
>TRBJ1-2|-|TRBV15|-
TGTGCCACCAGCAGAGCCGGGAGTGGCTACACCTTC
CATSRAGSGYTF
>TRBJ1-5|few|TRBV15|-
TGTGCCACCAGCGGGGACCGACTGAGCAATCAGCCCCAGCATTTT
CATSGDRLSNQPQHF
>TRBJ1-1|-|TRBV29-1|TRBD1
TGCAGCGTCTACAGGGGGGGGGTGGCCACTGAAGCTTTCTTT
CSVYRGGVATEAFF
>TRBJ2-2|-|TRBV19|-
TGTGCCAGTAGTATTCGGCAGGGTGGTACCGGGGAGCTGTTTTTT
CASSIRQGGTGELFF
>TRBJ1-2|-|TRBV27|TRBD1
TGTGCCAGCAGGGGACAGGGGGCCTCTAACTATGGCTACACCTTC
CASRGQGASNYGYTF
>TRBJ2-1|-|TRBV4-2|-
TGTGCCAGCAGCCAAGATCGCGGAGGGTTCAATGAGCAGTTCTTC
CASSQDRGGFNEQFF
>TRBJ2-3|-|TRBV6-4|-
TGTGCCAGCAGTGATTACCCCGTAGCAGATACGCAGTATTTT
CASSDYPVADTQYF
>TRBJ2-3|-|TRBV9|-
TGTGCCAGCAGCGTAGACCAACACCGGACCCGGGACTTCAGCACAGATACGCAGTATTTT
CASSVDQHRTRDFSTDTQYF
>TRBJ2-3|-|TRBV28|-
TGTGCCAGCCTCAGCGACTACACAGATACGCAGTATTTT
CASLSDYTDTQYF
>TRBJ1-6|many|TRBV9|-
TGTGCCAGCAGCGTAGCCCCTGACAGGAAGGATTCACCCCTCCACTTT
CASSVAPDRKDSPLHF
>TRBJ2-3|-|TRBV14|-
TGTGCCAGCAGCCAAGACCAGGGGAGGAGGACGCAGTATTTT
CASSQDQGRRTQYF
>TRBJ1-4|-|TRBV4-1|-
TGCGCCAGCAGCCAAGATCCGGGGGAGGATGAAAAACTGTTTTTT
CASSQDPGEDEKLFF
>TRBJ1-1|-|TRBV19|-
TGTGCCAGTACGGGCCATGGAGGGGATAATTCTGAAGCTTTCTTT
CASTGHGGDNSEAFF
>TRBJ2-3|-|TRBV18|-
TGTGCCAGCTCCCGGACCTACACAGATACGCAGTATTTT
CASSRTYTDTQYF
>TRBJ2-7|few|TRBV6-6|TRBD1
TGTGCCAGCAGACCGGGACAGGGAACCTACGAGCAGTACTTC
CASRPGQGTYEQYF
>TRBJ1-1|-|TRBV29-1|TRBD1
TGCAGCGTTGAGTGCTTACAGGGGGCGGACACTGAAGCTTTCTTT
CSVECLQGADTEAFF
>TRBJ2-7|-|TRBV6-1|-
TGTGCCAGCAGTGAAGTAAGGGCAGGAGGAGCCTACGAGCAGTACTTC
CASSEVRAGGAYEQYF
>TRBJ2-3|-|TRBV11-3|-
TGTGCCAGCAGCACCCGCACAGATACGCAGTATTTT
CASSTRTDTQYF